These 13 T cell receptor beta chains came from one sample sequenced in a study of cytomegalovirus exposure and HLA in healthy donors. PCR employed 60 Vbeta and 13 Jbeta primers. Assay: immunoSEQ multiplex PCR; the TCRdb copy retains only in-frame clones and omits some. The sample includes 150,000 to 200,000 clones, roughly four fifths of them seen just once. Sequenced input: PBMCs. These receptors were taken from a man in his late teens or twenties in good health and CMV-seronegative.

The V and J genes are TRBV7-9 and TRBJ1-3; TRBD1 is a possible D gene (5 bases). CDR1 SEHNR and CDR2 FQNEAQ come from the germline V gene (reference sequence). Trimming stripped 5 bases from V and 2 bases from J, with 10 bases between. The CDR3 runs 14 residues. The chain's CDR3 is CASSHGTAGNTIYF. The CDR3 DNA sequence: TGTGCCAGCAGCCACGGGACTGCTGGAAACACCATATATTTT.

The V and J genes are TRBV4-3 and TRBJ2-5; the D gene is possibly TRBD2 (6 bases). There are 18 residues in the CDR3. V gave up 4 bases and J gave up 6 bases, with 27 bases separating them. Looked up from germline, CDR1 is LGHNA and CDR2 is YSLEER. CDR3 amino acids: CASSPWVGLKGRMQTQYF. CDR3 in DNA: TGCGCCAGCAGCCCGTGGGTGGGACTCAAAGGTCGTATGCAGACCCAGTACTTC.

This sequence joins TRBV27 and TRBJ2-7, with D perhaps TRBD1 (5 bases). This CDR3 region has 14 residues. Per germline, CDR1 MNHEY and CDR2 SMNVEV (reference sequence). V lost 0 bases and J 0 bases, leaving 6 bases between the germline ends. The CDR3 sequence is CASSLSQGSYEQYF. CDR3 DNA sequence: TGTGCCAGCAGTTTATCCCAGGGCTCCTACGAGCAGTACTTC.

The DNA of the CDR3 is TGTGCCAGCAGTGCACAGGGGGCGCCTGGGACCCAGTACTTC. The encoded protein is CASSAQGAPGTQYF. The chain joins TRBV25-1 to TRBJ2-5, with 9 bases identical to TRBD1. V lost 4 bases, J lost 7 bases, and 7 bases stayed unmatched. This CDR3 contains 14 residues. Germline-derived CDR1 and CDR2 are MGHDK and SYGVNS. The full variable domain, rest sourced from reference TRBV25-1 and TRBJ2-5, is EADIYQTPRYLVIGTGKKITLECSQTMGHDKMYWYQQDPGMELHLIHYSYGVNSTEKGDLSSESTVSRIRTEHFPLTLESARPSHTSQYLCASSAQGAPGTQYFGPGTRLLVL.

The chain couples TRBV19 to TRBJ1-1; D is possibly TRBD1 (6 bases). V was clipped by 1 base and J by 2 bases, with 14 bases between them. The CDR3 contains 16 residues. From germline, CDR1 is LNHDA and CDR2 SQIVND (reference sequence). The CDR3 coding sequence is TGTGCCAGTAGTATAGGGTTCGGGGGGCGAAACACTGAAGCTTTCTTT. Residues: CASSIGFGGRNTEAFF.

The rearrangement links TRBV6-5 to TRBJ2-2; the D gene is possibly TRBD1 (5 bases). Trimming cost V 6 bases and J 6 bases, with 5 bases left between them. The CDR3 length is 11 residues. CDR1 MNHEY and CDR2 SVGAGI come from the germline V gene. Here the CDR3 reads CASSRAGELFF. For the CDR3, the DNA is TGTGCCAGCAGCAGGGCCGGGGAGCTGTTTTTT.

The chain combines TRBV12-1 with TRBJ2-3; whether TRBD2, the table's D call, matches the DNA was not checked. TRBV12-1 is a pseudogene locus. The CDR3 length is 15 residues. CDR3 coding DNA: TGTGCCAGCAGCCGTACTAGCGGGTCTCCAGATACGCAGTATTTT. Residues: CASSRTSGSPDTQYF.

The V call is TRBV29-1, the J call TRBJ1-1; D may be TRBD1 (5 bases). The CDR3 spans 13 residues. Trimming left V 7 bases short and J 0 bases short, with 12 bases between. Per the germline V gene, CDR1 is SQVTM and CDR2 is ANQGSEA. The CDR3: CSAKTAVNTEAFF. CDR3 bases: TGCAGCGCTAAGACAGCCGTGAACACTGAAGCTTTCTTT.

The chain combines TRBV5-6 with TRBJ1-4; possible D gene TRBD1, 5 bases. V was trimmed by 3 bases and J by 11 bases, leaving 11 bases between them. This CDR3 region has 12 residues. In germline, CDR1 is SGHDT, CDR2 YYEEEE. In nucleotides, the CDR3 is TGTGCCAGCAGCTCCGGGACTCAGAAACTGTTTTTT. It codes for CASSSGTQKLFF.

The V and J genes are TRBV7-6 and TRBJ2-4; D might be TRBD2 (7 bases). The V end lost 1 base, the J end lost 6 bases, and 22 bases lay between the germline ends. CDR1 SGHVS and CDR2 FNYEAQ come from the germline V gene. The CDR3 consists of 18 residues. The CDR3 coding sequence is TGTGCCAGCAGCTTAGAGGTGGGGGCTCCGGGGAGGGGAAACATTCAGTACTTC. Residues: CASSLEVGAPGRGNIQYF.

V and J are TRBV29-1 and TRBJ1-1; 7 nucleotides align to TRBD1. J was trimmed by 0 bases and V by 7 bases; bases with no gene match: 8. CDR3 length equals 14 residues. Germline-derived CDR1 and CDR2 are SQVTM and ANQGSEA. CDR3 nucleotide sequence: TGCAGCGCCGCGACAGGGATAATGAACACTGAAGCTTTCTTT. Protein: CSAATGIMNTEAFF.

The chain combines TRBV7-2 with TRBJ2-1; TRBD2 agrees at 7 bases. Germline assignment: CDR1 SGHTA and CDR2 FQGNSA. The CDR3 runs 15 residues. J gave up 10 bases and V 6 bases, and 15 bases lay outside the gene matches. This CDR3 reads CASRSGDYRGEEQFF. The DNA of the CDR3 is TGTGCCAGCAGGTCTGGGGACTACCGGGGGGAGGAGCAGTTCTTC.

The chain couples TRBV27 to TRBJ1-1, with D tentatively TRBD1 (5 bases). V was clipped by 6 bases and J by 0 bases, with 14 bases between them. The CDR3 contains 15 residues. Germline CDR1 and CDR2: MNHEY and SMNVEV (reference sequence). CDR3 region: CASRDKGAMNTEAFF. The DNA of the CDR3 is TGTGCCAGCAGAGATAAAGGGGCTATGAACACTGAAGCTTTCTTT.